Below, 15 T cell receptor beta chains from the same sample are listed, as sequenced in a study of blood T cell repertoires in COVID-19. The table came from immunoSEQ multiplex PCR; TCRdb's copy has only in-frame clones and leaves some out. The sample lists about 300,000 clones; 80% to 95% were seen once. Sequenced sample: peripheral blood. Receptors originate from a woman in her thirties with COVID-19, enrolled during active disease.

In the case of this clone: This sample includes further DNA sequences coding for the same CDR3. The J gene is TRBJ1-3, the V gene TRBV5-1; D ambiguous. Germline lookup yields CDR1 SGHRS and CDR2 YFSETQ. Trimming removed 0 bases from V and 4 bases from J, with 8 bases in between. The CDR3 length is 14 residues. CDR3 nucleotide sequence: TGCGCCAGCAGCTTGGCCGGGTACGGAAACACCATATATTTT. It yields the protein CASSLAGYGNTIYF.

The rearrangement uses TRBV28 and TRBJ1-1, with 9 bases that match TRBD1. The CDR3 spans 13 residues. V shed 7 bases and J 5 bases; nucleotides not matched to a gene: 5. CDR1 and CDR2 from the germline V gene are MDHEN and SYDVKM. This CDR3 is CASIGTGRTEAFF. Here the CDR3 DNA reads TGTGCCAGCATTGGGACAGGGAGAACTGAAGCTTTCTTT.

This clone was observed a few times. The chain uses TRBV28 and TRBJ1-4, with 8 bases identical to TRBD1. Germline lookup yields CDR1 MDHEN and CDR2 SYDVKM. The CDR3 is 14 amino acids. Trimming cost V 3 bases and J 12 bases; bases outside gene matches: 9. The CDR3, as DNA: TGTGCCAGCAGTTTTCGGACAGGGATTCGTGAACTGTTTTTT. Protein product: CASSFRTGIRELFF.

The chain employs TRBV6-5 and TRBJ1-2, with D perhaps matching TRBD1 (5 bases). Trimming took off 7 bases at V and 3 bases at J, with 18 bases between the two ends. Germline assignment: CDR1 MNHEY and CDR2 SVGAGI. The length of the CDR3 is 15 residues. Here the CDR3 reads CASTSTAGLYYGYTF. For the CDR3, the DNA is TGTGCCAGCACCTCCACGGCAGGGCTTTACTATGGCTACACCTTC.

The chain combines TRBV7-3 with TRBJ2-4, with D possibly matching TRBD1 (7 bases). CDR1 and CDR2 (germline): SGHTA, FQGTGA. The CDR3 extends over 15 amino acids. Trimming cost V 5 bases and J 4 bases, with 15 bases left between them. The DNA of the CDR3 is TGTGCCAGCAGCAGGGCCCCAGGGGGGAAAAACATTCAGTACTTC. Translation: CASSRAPGGKNIQYF.

This sequence joins TRBV7-2 and TRBJ1-1; 8 bases match TRBD1. The V segment lost 5 bases and the J segment 4 bases; nucleotides outside the gene matches: 9. This CDR3 is 15 amino acids long. Germline CDR1 is SGHTA and CDR2 is FQGNSA. The CDR3 loop reads CASSTTGDMSTEAFF. CDR3 coding DNA: TGTGCCAGCAGCACGACAGGGGACATGAGCACTGAAGCTTTCTTT.

The J gene is TRBJ2-5, the V gene TRBV3-1 (or the pseudogene TRBV3-2); 9 bases fit TRBD2. The germline gives CDR1 LGHDT, CDR2 YNNKEL (reference sequence). CDR3 size: 15 residues. V dropped 8 bases and J dropped 4; count of bases not matched to a gene: 11. In DNA form, the CDR3 reads TGTGCCAGCGGCTCATTAGCGGGAGTTGGAGAGACCCAGTACTTC. It translates to CASGSLAGVGETQYF.

J is TRBJ2-7 and V is TRBV11-1; 7 positions agree with TRBD1. V gave up 5 bases and J gave up 9 bases; unmatched junction bases: 10. CDR1 is SGHAT, CDR2 FQDESV, per germline (reference sequence). CDR3 length: 13 amino acids. CDR3 region: CASSQLRGLGQYF. The CDR3, as DNA: TGTGCCAGCAGCCAACTAAGGGGGCTTGGGCAGTACTTC.

This chain connects TRBV7-2 to TRBJ2-1; 13 bases map to TRBD2. V lost 1 base to trimming and J lost 9 bases; unmatched junction nucleotides: 0. The CDR3 covers 14 residues. CDR1 and CDR2 (germline): SGHTA, FQGNSA. CDR3 DNA: TGTGCCAGCAGCTTAGGACTAGCGGGGGGTGAGCAGTTCTTC. It codes for CASSLGLAGGEQFF.

This chain uses TRBV10-2 with TRBJ1-5; D call uncertain. The CDR3 has 15 amino acids. Germline lookup yields CDR1 WSHSY and CDR2 SAAADI. V lost 3 bases, J lost 2 bases, and 11 bases lay in between. In DNA, the CDR3 is TGCGCCAGCAGTGAAGACTTCCTGGGCAATCAGCCCCAGCATTTT. Translating gives CASSEDFLGNQPQHF.

The chain links TRBV7-9 to TRBJ2-3; tentatively, D is TRBD1 (6 bases). Trimming cost V 6 bases and J 0 bases, with 10 bases left between them. Germline V gene lookup returns CDR1 SEHNR and CDR2 FQNEAQ (reference sequence). The CDR3 is made up of 14 amino acids. CDR3 DNA sequence: TGTGCCAGCAGGCAGGACAGTAGCACAGATACGCAGTATTTT. Protein product: CASRQDSSTDTQYF. Complete variable domain (other parts from reference TRBV7-9 and TRBJ2-3): DTGVSQNPRHKITKRGQNVTFRCDPISEHNRLYWYRQTLGQGPEFLTYFQNEAQLEKSRLLSDRFSAERPKGSFSTLEIQRTEQGDSAMYLCASRQDSSTDTQYFGPGTRLTVL.

The V call is TRBV28, the J call TRBJ1-2; D is unclear. Trimming removed 8 bases from V and 8 bases from J, with 18 bases in between. The CDR3 is made up of 13 amino acids. CDR1 is MDHEN and CDR2 is SYDVKM in the germline V gene. The CDR3 DNA is TGTGCCAGCCGACTGGGAACCGCGGGGGGCTACACCTTC. This encodes CASRLGTAGGYTF.

The rearrangement joins TRBV5-1 to TRBJ1-3, with TRBD1 as a possible D gene (6 bases). V was shortened by 1 base and J by 2 bases, with 10 bases between the two germline ends. CDR3 length: 15 amino acids. Germline assignment: CDR1 SGHRS and CDR2 YFSETQ. In DNA, the CDR3 is TGCGCCAGCAGCTTGCGCCCAGGGGCTGGAAACACCATATATTTT. Its protein product is CASSLRPGAGNTIYF.

The V gene is TRBV4-1, the J gene TRBJ1-1; D is possibly TRBD1 (6 bases). There are 15 residues in the CDR3. Trimming shortened V by 0 bases and J by 4 bases, and 12 bases separated the two germline ends. CDR1 MGHRA and CDR2 YSYEKL come from the germline V gene. The CDR3 DNA follows: TGCGCCAGCAGCCAAGATCAGGGACAATTCACTGAAGCTTTCTTT. This encodes CASSQDQGQFTEAFF.

The genes are TRBV4-2 and TRBJ2-3; perhaps TRBD2 as D (5 bases). Germline loops: CDR1 LGHNA, CDR2 YNFKEQ. V was shortened by 4 bases and J by 6 bases, with 20 bases between the two germline ends. The CDR3 loop spans 16 amino acids. CDR3 in DNA: TGTGCCAGCAGCCCTGAGGAGCGGTACCTGATGGATACGCAGTATTTT. Residues: CASSPEERYLMDTQYF.